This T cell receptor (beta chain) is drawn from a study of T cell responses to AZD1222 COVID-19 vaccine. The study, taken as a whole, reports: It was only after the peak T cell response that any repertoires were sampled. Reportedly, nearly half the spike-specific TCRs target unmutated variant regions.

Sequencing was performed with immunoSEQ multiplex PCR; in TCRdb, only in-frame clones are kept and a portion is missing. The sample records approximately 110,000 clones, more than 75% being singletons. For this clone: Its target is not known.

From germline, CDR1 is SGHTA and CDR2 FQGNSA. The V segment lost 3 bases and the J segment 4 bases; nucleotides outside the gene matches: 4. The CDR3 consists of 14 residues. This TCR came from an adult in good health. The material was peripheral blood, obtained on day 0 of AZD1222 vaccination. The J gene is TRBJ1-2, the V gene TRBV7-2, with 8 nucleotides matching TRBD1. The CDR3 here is CASSFRQGSYGYTF. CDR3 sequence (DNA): TGTGCCAGCAGCTTCCGACAGGGGAGCTATGGCTACACCTTC.